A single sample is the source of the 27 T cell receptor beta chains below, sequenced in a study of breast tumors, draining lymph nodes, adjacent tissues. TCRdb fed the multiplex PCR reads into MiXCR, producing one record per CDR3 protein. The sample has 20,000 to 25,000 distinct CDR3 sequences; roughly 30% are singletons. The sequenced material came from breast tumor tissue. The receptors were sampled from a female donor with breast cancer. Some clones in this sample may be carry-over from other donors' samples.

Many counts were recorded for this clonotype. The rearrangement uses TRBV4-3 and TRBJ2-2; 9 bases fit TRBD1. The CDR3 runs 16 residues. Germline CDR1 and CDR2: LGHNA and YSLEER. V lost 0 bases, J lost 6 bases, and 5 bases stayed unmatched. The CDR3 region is CASSQDNRGRPGELFF. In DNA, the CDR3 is TGCGCCAGCAGCCAAGATAACAGGGGGCGTCCCGGGGAGCTGTTTTTT.

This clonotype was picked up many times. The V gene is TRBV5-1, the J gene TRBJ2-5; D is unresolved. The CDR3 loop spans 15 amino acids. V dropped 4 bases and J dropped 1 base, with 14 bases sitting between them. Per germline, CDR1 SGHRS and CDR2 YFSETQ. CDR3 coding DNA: TGCGCCAGCAGCCCTGATCGGGTGGGCCAAGAGACCCAGTACTTC. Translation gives CASSPDRVGQETQYF.

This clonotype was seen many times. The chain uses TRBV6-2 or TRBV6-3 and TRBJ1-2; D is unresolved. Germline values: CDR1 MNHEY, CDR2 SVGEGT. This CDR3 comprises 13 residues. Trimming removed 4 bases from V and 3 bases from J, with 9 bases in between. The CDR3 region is CASSSGEYYGYTF. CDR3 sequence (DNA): TGTGCCAGCAGTTCCGGGGAATACTATGGCTACACCTTC.

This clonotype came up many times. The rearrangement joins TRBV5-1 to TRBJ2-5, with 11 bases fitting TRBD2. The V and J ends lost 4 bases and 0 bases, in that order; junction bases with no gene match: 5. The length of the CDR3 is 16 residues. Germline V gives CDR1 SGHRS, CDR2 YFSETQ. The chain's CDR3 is CASSPLTSGNQETQYF. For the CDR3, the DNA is TGCGCCAGCAGCCCCCTGACTAGCGGGAACCAAGAGACCCAGTACTTC.

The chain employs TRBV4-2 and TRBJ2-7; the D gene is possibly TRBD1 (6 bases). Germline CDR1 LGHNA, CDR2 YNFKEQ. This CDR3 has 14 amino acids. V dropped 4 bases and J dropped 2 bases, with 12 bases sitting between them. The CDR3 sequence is CASSPYRDAYEQYF. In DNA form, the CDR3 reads TGTGCCAGCAGCCCCTACAGGGATGCCTACGAGCAGTACTTC.

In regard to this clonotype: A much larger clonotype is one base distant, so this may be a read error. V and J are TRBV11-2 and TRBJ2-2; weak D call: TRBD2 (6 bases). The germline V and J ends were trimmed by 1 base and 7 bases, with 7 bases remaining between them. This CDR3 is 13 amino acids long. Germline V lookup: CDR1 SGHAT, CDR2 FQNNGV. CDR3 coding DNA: TGTGCCAGCAGCTTAGGCGGGGTCGGGGAGCTGTTTTTT. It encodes CASSLGGVGELFF.

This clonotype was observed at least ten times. The CDR3 region is CASTRTSGSYEQYF. The CDR3 DNA sequence: TGCGCCAGCACCCGGACTAGCGGGTCTTACGAGCAGTACTTC. The chain carries TRBV10-1 and TRBJ2-7, with 11 nucleotides matching TRBD2. Germline V gene sequence: CDR1 WNHNN, CDR2 SYGVQD (reference sequence). V lost 7 bases to trimming and J lost 4 bases; unmatched junction nucleotides: 6. The CDR3 runs to 14 residues.

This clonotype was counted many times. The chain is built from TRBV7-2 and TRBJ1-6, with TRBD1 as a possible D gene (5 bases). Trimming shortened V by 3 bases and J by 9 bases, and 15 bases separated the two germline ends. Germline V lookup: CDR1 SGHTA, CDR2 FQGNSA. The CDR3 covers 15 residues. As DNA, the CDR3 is TGTGCCAGCAGCTTTAGCCGGGACCGAACTTCACCCCTCCACTTT. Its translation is CASSFSRDRTSPLHF. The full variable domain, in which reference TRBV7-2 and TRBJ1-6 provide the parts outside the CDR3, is GAGVSQSPSNKVTEKGKDVELRCDPISGHTALYWYRQSLGQGLEFLIYFQGNSAPDKSGLPSDRFSAERTGGSVSTLTIQRTQQEDSAVYLCASSFSRDRTSPLHFGNGTRLTVT.

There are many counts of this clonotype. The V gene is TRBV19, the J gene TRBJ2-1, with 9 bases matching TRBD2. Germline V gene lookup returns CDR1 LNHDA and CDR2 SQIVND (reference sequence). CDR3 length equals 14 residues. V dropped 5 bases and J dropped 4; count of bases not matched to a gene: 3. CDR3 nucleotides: TGTGCCAGTAGTCGTAGCGGGAGTTACAATGAGCAGTTCTTC. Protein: CASSRSGSYNEQFF.

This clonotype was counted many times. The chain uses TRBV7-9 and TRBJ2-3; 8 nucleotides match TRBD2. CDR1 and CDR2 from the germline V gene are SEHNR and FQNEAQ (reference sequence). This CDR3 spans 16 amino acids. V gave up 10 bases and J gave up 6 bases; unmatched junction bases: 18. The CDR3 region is CATVRASGFGSDTQYF. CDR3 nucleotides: TGTGCCACAGTCCGGGCTAGCGGGTTTGGGTCGGATACGCAGTATTTT.

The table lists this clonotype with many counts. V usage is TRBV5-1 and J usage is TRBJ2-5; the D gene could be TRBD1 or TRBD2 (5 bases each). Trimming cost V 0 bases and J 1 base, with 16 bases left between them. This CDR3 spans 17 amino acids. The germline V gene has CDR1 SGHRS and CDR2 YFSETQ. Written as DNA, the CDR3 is TGCGCCAGCAGCTTGGTCGGGGCCCAGACCTTCCAAGAGACCCAGTACTTC. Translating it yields CASSLVGAQTFQETQYF.

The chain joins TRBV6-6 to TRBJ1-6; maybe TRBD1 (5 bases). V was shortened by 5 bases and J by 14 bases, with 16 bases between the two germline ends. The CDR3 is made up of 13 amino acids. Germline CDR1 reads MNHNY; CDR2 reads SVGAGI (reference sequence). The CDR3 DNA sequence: TGTGCCAGCAGTAACAGGCCCGGCGGAGCCCTCCACTTT. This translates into CASSNRPGGALHF.

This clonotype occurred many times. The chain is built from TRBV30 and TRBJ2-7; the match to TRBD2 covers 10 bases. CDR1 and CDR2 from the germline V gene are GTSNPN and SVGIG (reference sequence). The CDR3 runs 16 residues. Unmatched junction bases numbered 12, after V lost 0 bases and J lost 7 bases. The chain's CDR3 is CAWSVSSGRGSGEQYF. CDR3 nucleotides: TGTGCCTGGAGTGTTTCTAGCGGGAGAGGTTCGGGAGAGCAGTACTTC.

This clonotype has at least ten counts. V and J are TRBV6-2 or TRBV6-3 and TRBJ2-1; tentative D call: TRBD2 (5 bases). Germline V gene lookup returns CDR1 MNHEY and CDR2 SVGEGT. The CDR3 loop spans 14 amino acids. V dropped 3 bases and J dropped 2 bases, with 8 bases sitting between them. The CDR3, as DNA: TGTGCCAGCAGTTATGGTAGCGCCTACAATGAGCAGTTCTTC. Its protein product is CASSYGSAYNEQFF.

Here the CDR3 reads CAWMGLLARETQYF. Written as DNA, the CDR3 is TGTGCCTGGATGGGACTCCTGGCTCGGGAGACCCAGTACTTC. The gene calls are TRBV30 and TRBJ2-5; a possible D gene is TRBD2 (6 bases). V lost 4 bases, J lost 5 bases, and 17 bases lay in between. The CDR3 totals 14 residues. From germline, CDR1 is GTSNPN and CDR2 SVGIG (reference sequence).

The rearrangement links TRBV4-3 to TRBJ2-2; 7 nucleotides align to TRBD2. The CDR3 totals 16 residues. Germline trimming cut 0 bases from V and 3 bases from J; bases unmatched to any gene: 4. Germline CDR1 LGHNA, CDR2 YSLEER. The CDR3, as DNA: TGCGCCAGCAGCCAAGATGCGGGAGATTACACCGGGGAGCTGTTTTTT. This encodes CASSQDAGDYTGELFF.

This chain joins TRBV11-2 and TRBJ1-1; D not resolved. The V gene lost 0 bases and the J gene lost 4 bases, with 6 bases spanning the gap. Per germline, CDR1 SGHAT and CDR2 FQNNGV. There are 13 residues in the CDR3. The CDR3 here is CASSLDASTEAFF. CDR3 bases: TGTGCCAGCAGCTTAGATGCGTCCACTGAAGCTTTCTTT.

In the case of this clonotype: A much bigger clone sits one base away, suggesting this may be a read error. This chain's CDR3 is CASSEGSNHGYTF. As DNA, the CDR3 is TGTGCCAGCAGTGAAGGGAGTAACCATGGCTACACCTTC. This rearrangement joins TRBV25-1 to TRBJ1-2; the D is unclear. Germline V gene sequence: CDR1 MGHDK, CDR2 SYGVNS. The CDR3 contains 13 residues.

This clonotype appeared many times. CDR3 coding DNA: TGCAGTGCTAGAGATCAGGCAGGGGAAGGCTACACCTTC. It encodes CSARDQAGEGYTF. The V gene is TRBV20-1, the J gene TRBJ1-2; TRBD1 might be the D (6 bases). This CDR3 comprises 13 residues. V was cut by 0 bases and J by 8 bases, with 13 bases left in between. Germline CDR1 and CDR2: DFQATT and SNEGSKA (reference sequence).

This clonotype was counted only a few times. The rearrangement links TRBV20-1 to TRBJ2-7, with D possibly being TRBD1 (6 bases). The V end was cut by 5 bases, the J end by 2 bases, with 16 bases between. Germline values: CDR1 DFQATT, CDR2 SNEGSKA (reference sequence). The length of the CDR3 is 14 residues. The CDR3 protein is CSAFAGTSAYEQYF. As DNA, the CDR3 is TGCAGTGCTTTCGCCGGGACATCGGCCTACGAGCAGTACTTC.

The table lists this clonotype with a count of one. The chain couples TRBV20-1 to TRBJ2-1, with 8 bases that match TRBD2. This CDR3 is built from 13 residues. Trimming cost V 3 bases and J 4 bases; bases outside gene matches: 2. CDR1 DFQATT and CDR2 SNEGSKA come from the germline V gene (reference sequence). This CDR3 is CSARGLEYNEQFF. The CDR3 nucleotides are TGCAGTGCTAGGGGACTAGAGTACAATGAGCAGTTCTTC.

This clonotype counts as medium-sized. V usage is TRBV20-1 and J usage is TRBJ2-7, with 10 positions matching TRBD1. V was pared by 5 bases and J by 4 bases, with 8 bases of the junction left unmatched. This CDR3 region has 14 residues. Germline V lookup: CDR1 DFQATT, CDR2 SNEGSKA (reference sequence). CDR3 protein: CSADPGQGTYEQYF. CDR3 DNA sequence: TGCAGTGCTGACCCGGGACAGGGGACGTACGAGCAGTACTTC.

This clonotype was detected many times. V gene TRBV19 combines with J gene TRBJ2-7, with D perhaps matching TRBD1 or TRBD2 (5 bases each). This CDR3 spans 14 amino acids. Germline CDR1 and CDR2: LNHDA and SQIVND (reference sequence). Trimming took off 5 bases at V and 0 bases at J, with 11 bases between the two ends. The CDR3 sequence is CASSSRDGSYEQYF. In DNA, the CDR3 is TGTGCCAGTAGTTCCCGGGACGGCTCCTACGAGCAGTACTTC.

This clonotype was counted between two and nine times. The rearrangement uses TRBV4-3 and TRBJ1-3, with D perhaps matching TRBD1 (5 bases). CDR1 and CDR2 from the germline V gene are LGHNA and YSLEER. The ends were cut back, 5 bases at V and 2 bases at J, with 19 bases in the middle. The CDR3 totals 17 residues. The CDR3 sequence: CASSVRFGGRTGNTIYF. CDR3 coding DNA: TGCGCCAGCAGCGTCCGTTTCGGGGGTAGGACTGGAAACACCATATATTTT.

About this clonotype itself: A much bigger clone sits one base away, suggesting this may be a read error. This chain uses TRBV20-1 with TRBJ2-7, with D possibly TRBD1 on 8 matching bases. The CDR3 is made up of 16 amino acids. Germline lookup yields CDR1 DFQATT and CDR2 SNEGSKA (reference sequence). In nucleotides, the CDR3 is TGCAGTGCTAGACCCGGGGGGTCAGGGGGCACCTACGGGCAGTACTTC. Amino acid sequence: CSARPGGSGGTYGQYF.

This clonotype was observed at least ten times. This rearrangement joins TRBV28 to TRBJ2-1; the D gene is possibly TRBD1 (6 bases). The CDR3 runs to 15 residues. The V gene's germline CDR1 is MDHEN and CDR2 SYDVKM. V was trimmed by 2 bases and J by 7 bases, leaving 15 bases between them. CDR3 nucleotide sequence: TGTGCCAGCAGTTTAACGGGCATGAGGGGGAATGAGCAGTTCTTC. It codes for CASSLTGMRGNEQFF.

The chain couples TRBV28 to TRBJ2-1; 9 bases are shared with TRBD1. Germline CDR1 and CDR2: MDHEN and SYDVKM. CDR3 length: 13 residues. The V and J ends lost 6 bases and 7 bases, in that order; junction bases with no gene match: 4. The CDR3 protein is CASSDRGLNEQFF. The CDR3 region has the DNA TGTGCCAGCAGCGACAGGGGGTTGAATGAGCAGTTCTTC.